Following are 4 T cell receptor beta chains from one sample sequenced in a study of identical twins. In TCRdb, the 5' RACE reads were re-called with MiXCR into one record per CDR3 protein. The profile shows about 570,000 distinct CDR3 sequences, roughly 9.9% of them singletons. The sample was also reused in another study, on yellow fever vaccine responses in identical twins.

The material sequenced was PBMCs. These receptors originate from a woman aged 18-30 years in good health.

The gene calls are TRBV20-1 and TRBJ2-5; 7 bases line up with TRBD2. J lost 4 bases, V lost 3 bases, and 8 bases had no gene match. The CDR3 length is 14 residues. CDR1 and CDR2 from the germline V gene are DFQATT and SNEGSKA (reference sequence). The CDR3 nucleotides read TGCAGTGCTAGTCGTGGGGGGAGGGGAGAGACCCAGTACTTC. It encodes CSASRGGRGETQYF.

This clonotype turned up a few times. The CDR3, as DNA: TGTGCCAGCAGCTTATTTGGCGACTCTGGGGCCAACGTCCTGACTTTC. Its protein is CASSLFGDSGANVLTF. The rearrangement links TRBV5-5 to TRBJ2-6; unclear D gene. CDR1 is SGHKS and CDR2 is YYEKEE in the germline V gene (reference sequence). The CDR3 runs to 16 residues. Deletions cut 2 bases from V and 0 bases from J, with 9 bases between.

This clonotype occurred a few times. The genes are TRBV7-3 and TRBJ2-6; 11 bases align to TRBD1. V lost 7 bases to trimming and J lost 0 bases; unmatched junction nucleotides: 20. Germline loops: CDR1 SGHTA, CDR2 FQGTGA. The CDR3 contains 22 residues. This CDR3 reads CASTKGQGVDYAETSGANVLTF. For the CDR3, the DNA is TGTGCCAGCACGAAGGGACAGGGGGTTGACTATGCGGAGACCTCTGGGGCCAACGTCCTGACTTTC.

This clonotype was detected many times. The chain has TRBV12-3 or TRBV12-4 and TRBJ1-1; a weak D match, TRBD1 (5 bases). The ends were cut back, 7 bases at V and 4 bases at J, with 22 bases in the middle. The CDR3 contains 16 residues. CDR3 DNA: TGTGCCAGCAAACCGAGGGGCGGGGTGGTGAGCACTGAAGCTTTCTTT. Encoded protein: CASKPRGGVVSTEAFF.